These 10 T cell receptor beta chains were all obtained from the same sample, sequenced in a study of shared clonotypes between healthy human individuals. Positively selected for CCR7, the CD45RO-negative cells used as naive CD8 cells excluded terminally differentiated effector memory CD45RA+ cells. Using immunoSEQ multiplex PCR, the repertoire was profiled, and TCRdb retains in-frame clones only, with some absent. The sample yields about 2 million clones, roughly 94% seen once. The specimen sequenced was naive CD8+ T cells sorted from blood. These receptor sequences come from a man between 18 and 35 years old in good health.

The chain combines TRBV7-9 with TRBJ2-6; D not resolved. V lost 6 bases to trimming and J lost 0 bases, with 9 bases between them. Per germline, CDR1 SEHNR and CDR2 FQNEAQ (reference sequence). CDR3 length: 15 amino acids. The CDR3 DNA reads TGTGCCAGCAGGCCACCTTCCTCTGGGGCCAACGTCCTGACTTTC. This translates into CASRPPSSGANVLTF. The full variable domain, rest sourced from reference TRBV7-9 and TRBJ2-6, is DTGVSQNPRHKITKRGQNVTFRCDPISEHNRLYWYRQTLGQGPEFLTYFQNEAQLEKSRLLSDRFSAERPKGSFSTLEIQRTEQGDSAMYLCASRPPSSGANVLTFGAGSRLTVL.

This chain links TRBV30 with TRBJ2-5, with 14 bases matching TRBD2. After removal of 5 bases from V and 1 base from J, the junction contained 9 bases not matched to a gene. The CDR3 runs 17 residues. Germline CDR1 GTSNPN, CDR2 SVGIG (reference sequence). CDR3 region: CAWAKGLAGVIQETQYF. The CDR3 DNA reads TGTGCCTGGGCTAAGGGACTAGCGGGAGTAATCCAAGAGACCCAGTACTTC.

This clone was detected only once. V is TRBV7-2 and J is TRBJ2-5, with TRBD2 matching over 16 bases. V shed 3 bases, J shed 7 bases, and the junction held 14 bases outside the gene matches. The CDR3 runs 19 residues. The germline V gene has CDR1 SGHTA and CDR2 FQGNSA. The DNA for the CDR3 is TGTGCCAGCAGCTTGGGGACTAGCGGGAGGGCCGTGGTGTGGAGGACCCAGTACTTC. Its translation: CASSLGTSGRAVVWRTQYF.

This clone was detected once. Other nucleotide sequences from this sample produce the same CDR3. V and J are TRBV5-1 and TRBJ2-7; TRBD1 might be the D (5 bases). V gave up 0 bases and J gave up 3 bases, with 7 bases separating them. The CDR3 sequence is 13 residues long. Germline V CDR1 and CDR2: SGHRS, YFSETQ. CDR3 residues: CASSLDQGYEQYF. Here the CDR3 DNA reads TGCGCCAGCAGCTTGGACCAGGGCTACGAGCAGTACTTC.

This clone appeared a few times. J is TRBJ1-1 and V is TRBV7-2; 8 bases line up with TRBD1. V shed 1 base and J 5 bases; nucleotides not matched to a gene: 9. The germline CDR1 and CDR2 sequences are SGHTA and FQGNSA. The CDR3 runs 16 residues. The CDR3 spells CASSLVETGAITEAFF. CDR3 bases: TGTGCCAGCAGCTTAGTGGAGACAGGGGCTATTACTGAAGCTTTCTTT.

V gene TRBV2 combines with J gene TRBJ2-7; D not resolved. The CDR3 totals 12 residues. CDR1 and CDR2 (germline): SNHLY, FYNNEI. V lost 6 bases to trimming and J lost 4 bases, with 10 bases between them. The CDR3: CASRGSPYEQYF. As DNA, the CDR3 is TGTGCCAGCAGGGGCTCCCCATACGAGCAGTACTTC.

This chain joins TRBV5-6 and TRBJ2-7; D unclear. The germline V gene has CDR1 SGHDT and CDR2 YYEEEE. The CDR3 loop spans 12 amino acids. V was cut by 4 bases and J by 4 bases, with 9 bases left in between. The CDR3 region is CASSLRFYEQYF. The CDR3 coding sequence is TGTGCCAGCAGCCTCCGGTTTTACGAGCAGTACTTC.

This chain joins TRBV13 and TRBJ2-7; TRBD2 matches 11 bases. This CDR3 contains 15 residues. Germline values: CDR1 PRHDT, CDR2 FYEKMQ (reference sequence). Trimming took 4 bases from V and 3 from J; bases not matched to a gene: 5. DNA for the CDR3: TGTGCCAGCAGCTCCGAAGGGACTAGCGGCTACGAGCAGTACTTC. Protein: CASSSEGTSGYEQYF.

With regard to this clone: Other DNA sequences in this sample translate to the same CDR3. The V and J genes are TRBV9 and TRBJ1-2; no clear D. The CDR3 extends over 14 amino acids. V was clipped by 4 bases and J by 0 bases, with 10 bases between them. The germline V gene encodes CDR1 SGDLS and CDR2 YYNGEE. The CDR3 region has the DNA TGTGCCAGCAGCCCCGGTGGGCCTAACTATGGCTACACCTTC. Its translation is CASSPGGPNYGYTF.

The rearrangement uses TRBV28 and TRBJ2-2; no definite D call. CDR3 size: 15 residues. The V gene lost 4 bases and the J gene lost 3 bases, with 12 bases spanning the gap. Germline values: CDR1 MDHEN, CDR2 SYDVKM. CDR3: CASSWAEPHTGELFF. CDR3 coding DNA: TGTGCCAGCAGTTGGGCCGAGCCGCACACCGGGGAGCTGTTTTTT.